This T cell receptor (beta chain) was recorded in a study of T cells after yellow fever vaccination. Trimming took 6 bases from V and 4 from J; bases not matched to a gene: 6. The CDR3 consists of 14 residues. This clonotype appeared a few times. A single record per CDR3 protein comes from TCRdb applying MiXCR to the 5' RACE reads. In the table there are about 230,000 distinct CDR3 sequences, approximately 6.7% of which are singletons. The chain uses TRBV12-3 or TRBV12-4 and TRBJ1-5, with 7 bases aligning to TRBD1. The material sequenced was CD4+ T cells sorted from PBMCs, taken on the day of the yellow fever booster vaccination. This clonotype was sampled from a young man who received the YFV17D yellow fever vaccine. CDR3 in DNA: TGTGCCAGCAGGTCACAGGGGTCAAATCAGCCCCAGCATTTT. As protein: CASRSQGSNQPQHF.